These 7 T cell receptor beta chains were sequenced from one sample in a study of blood T cell repertoires in COVID-19. Generated by immunoSEQ multiplex PCR, the TCRdb table keeps only in-frame clones and is missing some. The sample has about 280,000 clones, 80% to 90% seen once; the top ten hold about 4.6%. The sample taken for sequencing was peripheral blood. All receptors derive from a man aged 40-50 years with acute or convalescent COVID-19.

The gene calls are TRBV20-1 and TRBJ2-5, with TRBD1 identical over 8 bases. CDR1 is DFQATT, CDR2 SNEGSKA, per germline (reference sequence). This CDR3 region has 13 residues. J gave up 5 bases and V 3 bases, and 5 bases lay outside the gene matches. CDR3: CSASARGLETQYF. The CDR3 DNA reads as TGCAGTGCTAGTGCCAGGGGGCTGGAGACCCAGTACTTC.

The rearrangement links TRBV7-8 to TRBJ1-2; TRBD1 is a possible D gene (6 bases). Trimming took 5 bases from V and 6 from J, leaving 16 bases between them. The CDR3 totals 14 residues. Germline V gene lookup returns CDR1 SGHVS and CDR2 FQNEAQ. CDR3 region: CASSALQGRDGYTF. CDR3 coding DNA: TGTGCCAGCAGCGCATTACAGGGTCGGGATGGCTACACCTTC.

V usage is TRBV2 and J usage is TRBJ1-1, with 8 nucleotides matching TRBD1. Germline CDR1 SNHLY, CDR2 FYNNEI. V shed 11 bases, J shed 1 base, and the junction held 0 bases outside the gene matches. The CDR3 runs 11 residues. The CDR3 reads CAGQGNTEAFF. CDR3 coding DNA: TGTGCCGGACAGGGGAACACTGAAGCTTTCTTT.

The chain combines TRBV9 with TRBJ1-1; D remains ambiguous. CDR3 length: 13 residues. Per germline, CDR1 SGDLS and CDR2 YYNGEE. The germline V and J ends were trimmed by 0 bases and 6 bases, with 9 bases remaining between them. CDR3 DNA sequence: TGTGCCAGCAGCGTAGCTAACGGTGCTGAAGCTTTCTTT. This encodes CASSVANGAEAFF.

This clone was seen a single time. This rearrangement joins TRBV2 to TRBJ2-6, with TRBD1 identical over 12 bases. The CDR3 spans 17 residues. V shed 7 bases, J shed 2 bases, and the junction held 6 bases outside the gene matches. In germline, CDR1 is SNHLY, CDR2 FYNNEI. The CDR3: CASTTGQGAPGANVLTF. DNA for the CDR3: TGTGCCAGCACCACGGGACAGGGGGCGCCTGGGGCCAACGTCCTGACTTTC.

CDR3 nucleotide sequence: TGTGCCTGGAGTACACCCCCCGCGGGGGGGAAAAACATTCAGTACTTC. Protein sequence: CAWSTPPAGGKNIQYF. The gene calls are TRBV30 and TRBJ2-4, with 9 bases fitting TRBD2. The CDR3 loop spans 16 amino acids. The germline V gene encodes CDR1 GTSNPN and CDR2 SVGIG (reference sequence). The J segment lost 4 bases and the V segment lost 2 bases, leaving 9 bases of the junction unmatched.

The chain carries TRBV24-1 and TRBJ2-3; D gene uncertain. This CDR3 has 13 amino acids. CDR1 is KGHDR and CDR2 is SFDVKD in the germline V gene. V was cut by 6 bases and J by 4 bases, with 10 bases left in between. The CDR3 loop reads CATSQTTSDTQYF. The CDR3 nucleotides are TGTGCCACCAGTCAGACAACGTCAGATACGCAGTATTTT.